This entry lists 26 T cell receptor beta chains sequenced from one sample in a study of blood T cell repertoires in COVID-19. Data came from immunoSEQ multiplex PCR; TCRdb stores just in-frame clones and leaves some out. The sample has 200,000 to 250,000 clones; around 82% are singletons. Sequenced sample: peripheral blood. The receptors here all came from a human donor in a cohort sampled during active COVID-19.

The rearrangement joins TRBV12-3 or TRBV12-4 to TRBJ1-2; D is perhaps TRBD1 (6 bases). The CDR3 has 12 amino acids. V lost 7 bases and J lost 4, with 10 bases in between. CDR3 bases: TGTGCCAGCATAAGGACAGCCTATGGCTACACCTTC. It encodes CASIRTAYGYTF.

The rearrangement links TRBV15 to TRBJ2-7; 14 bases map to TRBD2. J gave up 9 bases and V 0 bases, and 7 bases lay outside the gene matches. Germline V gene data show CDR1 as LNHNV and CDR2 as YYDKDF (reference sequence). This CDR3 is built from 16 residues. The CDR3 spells CATSRDRTSGRIVQYF. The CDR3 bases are TGTGCCACCAGCAGAGATCGGACTAGCGGGAGGATTGTGCAGTACTTC. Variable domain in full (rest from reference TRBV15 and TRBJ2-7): DAMVIQNPRYQVTQFGKPVTLSCSQTLNHNVMYWYQQKSSQAPKLLFHYYDKDFNNEADTPDNFQSRRPNTSFCFLDIRSPGLGDTAMYLCATSRDRTSGRIVQYFGPGTRLTVT.

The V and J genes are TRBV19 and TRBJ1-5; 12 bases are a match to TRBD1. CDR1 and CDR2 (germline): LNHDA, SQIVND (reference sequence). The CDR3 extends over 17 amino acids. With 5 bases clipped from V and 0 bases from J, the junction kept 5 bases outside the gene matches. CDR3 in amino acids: CASSRDRGRNSNQPQHF. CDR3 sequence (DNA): TGTGCCAGTAGTCGGGACAGGGGGCGAAATAGCAATCAGCCCCAGCATTTT.

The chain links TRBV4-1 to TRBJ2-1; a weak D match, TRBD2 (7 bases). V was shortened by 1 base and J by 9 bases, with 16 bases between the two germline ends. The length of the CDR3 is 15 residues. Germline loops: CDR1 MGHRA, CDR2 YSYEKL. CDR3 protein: CASSQGITGGLEQFF. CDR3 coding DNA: TGCGCCAGCAGCCAAGGAATCACGGGGGGCCTTGAGCAGTTCTTC.

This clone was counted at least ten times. CDR3 in amino acids: CASSPPWAGLQETQYF. In nucleotides, the CDR3 is TGTGCCAGCAGCCCCCCCTGGGCAGGCCTCCAAGAGACCCAGTACTTC. The V call is TRBV3-1 (or the pseudogene TRBV3-2), the J call TRBJ2-5; D not resolved. Germline V gene sequence: CDR1 LGHDT, CDR2 YNNKEL (reference sequence). The CDR3 has 16 residues. The germline V and J ends were trimmed by 4 bases and 1 base, with 16 bases remaining between them.

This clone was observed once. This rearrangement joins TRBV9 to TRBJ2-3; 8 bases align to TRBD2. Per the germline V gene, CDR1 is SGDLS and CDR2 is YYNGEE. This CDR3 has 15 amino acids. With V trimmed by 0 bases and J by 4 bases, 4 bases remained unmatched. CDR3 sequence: CASSVGTSPPDTQYF. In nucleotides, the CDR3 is TGTGCCAGCAGCGTAGGGACTAGCCCCCCAGATACGCAGTATTTT.

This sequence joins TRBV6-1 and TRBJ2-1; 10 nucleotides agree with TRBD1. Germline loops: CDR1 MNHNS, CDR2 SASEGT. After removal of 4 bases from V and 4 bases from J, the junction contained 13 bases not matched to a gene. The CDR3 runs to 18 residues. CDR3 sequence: CASSVNDRGRGAYNEQFF. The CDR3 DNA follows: TGTGCCAGCAGTGTCAATGACAGGGGGCGAGGTGCATACAATGAGCAGTTCTTC.

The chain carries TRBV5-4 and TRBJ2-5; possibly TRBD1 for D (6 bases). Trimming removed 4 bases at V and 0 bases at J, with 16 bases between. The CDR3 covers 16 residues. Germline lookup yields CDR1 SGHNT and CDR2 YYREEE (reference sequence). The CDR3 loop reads CASSGSRGQNQETQYF. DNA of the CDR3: TGTGCCAGCAGCGGGAGCAGGGGACAAAACCAAGAGACCCAGTACTTC.

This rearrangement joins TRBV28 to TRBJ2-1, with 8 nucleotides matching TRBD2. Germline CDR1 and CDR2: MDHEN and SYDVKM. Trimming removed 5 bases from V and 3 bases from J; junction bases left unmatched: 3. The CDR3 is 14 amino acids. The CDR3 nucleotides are TGTGCCAGCAGTCCCGGGGGGGACTACAATGAGCAGTTCTTC. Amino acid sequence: CASSPGGDYNEQFF.

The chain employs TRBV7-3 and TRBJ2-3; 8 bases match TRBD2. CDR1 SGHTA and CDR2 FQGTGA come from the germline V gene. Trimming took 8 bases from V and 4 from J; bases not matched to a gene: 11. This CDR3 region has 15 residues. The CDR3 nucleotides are TGTGCCAGCGCAACCGGGACTAGTGTCGCAGATACGCAGTATTTT. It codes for CASATGTSVADTQYF.

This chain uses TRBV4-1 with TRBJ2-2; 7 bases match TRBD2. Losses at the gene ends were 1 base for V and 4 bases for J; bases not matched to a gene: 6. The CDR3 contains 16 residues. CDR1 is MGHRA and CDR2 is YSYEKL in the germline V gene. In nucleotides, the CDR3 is TGCGCCAGCAGCCAAGGGAGCGGGGTCTCCACCGGGGAGCTGTTTTTT. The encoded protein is CASSQGSGVSTGELFF.

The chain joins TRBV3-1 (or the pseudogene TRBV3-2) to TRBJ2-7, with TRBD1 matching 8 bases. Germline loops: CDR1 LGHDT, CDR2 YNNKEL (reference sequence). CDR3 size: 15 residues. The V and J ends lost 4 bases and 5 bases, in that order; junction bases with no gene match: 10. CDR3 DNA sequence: TGTGCCAGCAGCCTTATGACAGGGGTTGTCCACGAGCAGTACTTC. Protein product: CASSLMTGVVHEQYF.

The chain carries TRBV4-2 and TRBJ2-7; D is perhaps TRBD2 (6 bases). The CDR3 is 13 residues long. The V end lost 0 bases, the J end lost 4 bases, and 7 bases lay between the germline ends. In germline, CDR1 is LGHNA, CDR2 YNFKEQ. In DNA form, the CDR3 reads TGTGCCAGCAGCCAAGATCGGGAGTACGAGCAGTACTTC. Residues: CASSQDREYEQYF.

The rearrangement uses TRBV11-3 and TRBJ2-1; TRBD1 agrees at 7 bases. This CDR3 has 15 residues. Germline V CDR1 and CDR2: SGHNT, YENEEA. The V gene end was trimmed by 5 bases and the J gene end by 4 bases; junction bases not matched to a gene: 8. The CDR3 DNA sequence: TGTGCCAGCAGCAGGCGTGGACAGGAATACAATGAGCAGTTCTTC. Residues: CASSRRGQEYNEQFF.

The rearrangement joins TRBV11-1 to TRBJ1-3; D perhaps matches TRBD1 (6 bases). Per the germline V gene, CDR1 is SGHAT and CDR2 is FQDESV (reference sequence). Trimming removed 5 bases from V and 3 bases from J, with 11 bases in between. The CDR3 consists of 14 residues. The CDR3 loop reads CASSQQGFGNTIYF. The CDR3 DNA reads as TGTGCCAGCAGCCAACAGGGTTTTGGAAACACCATATATTTT.

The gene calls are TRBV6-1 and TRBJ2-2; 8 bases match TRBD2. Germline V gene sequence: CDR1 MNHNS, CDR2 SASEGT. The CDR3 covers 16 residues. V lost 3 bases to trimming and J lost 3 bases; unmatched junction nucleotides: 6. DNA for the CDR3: TGTGCCAGCAGTGAGGTGACTAGCGCAGACACCGGGGAGCTGTTTTTT. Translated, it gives CASSEVTSADTGELFF.

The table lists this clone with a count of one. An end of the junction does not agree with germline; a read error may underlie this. The CDR3 loop reads CASSSGQGLPF. The CDR3, as DNA: TGTGCCAGCAGCTCTGGACAGGGCCTTCCCTTC. V gene TRBV7-9 combines with J gene TRBJ1-2, with TRBD1 matching over 8 bases. This CDR3 is built from 11 residues. Germline CDR1 reads SEHNR; CDR2 reads FQNEAQ (reference sequence).

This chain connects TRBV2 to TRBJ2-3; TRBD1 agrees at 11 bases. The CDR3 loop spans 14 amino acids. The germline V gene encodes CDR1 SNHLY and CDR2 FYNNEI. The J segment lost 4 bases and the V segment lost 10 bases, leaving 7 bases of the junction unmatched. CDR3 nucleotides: TGTGCCACCCAGGGGGACAGGGGGTCAGATACGCAGTATTTT. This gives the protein CATQGDRGSDTQYF. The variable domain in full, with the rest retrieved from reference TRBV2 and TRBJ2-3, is EPEVTQTPSHQVTQMGQEVILRCVPISNHLYFYWYRQILGQKVEFLVSFYNNEISEKSEIFDDQFSVERPDGSNFTLKIRSTKLEDSAMYFCATQGDRGSDTQYFGPGTRLTVL.

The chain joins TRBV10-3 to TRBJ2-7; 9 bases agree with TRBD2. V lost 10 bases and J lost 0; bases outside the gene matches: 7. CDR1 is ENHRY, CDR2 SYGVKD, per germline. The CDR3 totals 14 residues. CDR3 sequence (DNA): TGTGCCACCGGCGGGGGGGCCATCTCCTACGAGCAGTACTTC. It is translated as CATGGGAISYEQYF.

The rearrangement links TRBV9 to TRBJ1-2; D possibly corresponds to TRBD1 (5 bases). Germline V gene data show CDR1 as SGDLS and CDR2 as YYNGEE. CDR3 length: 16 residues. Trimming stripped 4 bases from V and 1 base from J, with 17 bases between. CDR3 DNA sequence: TGTGCCAGCAGCCCCCCCGGAACAGGCCTTAACTATGGCTACACCTTC. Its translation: CASSPPGTGLNYGYTF.

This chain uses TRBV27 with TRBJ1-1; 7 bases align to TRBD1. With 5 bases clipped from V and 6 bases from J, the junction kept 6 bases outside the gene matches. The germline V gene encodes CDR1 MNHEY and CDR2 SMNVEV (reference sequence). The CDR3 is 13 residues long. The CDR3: CASSHRDSAEAFF. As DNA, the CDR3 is TGTGCCAGCAGTCACCGGGACAGTGCTGAAGCTTTCTTT.

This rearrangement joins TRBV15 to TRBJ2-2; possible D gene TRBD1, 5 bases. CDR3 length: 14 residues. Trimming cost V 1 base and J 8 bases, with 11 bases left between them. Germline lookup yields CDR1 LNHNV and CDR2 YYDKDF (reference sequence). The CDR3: CATSRGGLGGELFF. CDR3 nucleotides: TGTGCCACCAGCAGAGGGGGCTTGGGAGGGGAGCTGTTTTTT.

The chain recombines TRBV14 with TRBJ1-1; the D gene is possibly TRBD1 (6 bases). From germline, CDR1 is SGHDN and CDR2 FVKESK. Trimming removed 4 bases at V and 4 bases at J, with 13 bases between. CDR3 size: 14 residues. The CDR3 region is CASSPNRVLTEAFF. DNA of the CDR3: TGTGCCAGCAGCCCAAACAGGGTCCTCACTGAAGCTTTCTTT.

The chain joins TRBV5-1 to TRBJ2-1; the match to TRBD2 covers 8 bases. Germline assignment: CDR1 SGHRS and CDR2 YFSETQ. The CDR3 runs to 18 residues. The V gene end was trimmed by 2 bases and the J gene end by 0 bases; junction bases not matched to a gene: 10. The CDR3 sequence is CASSFPTAGGLSYNEQFF. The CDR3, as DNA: TGCGCCAGCAGCTTCCCTACCGCGGGAGGCCTCTCCTACAATGAGCAGTTCTTC.

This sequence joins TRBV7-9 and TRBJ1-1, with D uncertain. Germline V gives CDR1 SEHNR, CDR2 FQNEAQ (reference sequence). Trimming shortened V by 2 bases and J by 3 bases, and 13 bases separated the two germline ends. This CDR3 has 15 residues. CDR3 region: CASSLPEGLDTEAFF. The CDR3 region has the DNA TGTGCCAGCAGCTTACCGGAGGGATTGGACACTGAAGCTTTCTTT.

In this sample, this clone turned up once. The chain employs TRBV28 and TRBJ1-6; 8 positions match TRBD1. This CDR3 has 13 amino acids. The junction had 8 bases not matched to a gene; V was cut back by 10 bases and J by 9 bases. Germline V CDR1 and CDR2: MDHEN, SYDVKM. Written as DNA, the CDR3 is TGTGCCACCGAGGGGCAGGGGGCTTCACCCCTCCACTTT. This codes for CATEGQGASPLHF.